This T cell receptor (beta chain) originates from a study of T cells in Graves' hyperthyroidism and ophthalmopathy. Uncontrolled infection, other autoimmune disease, pregnancy or lactation disqualified patients from enrolment. Amplification targeted TCR beta CDR3 regions from RNA transcripts. When the TCR CDR3 underwent first-round RT-PCR, the HTBI primer set was used. TCRdb re-called the multiplex PCR reads with MiXCR, one entry per CDR3 protein. The data hold roughly 710,000 distinct CDR3 sequences, with roughly 32% observed a single time. Only a few counts were recorded for this clonotype. Germline CDR1 is DFQATT and CDR2 is SNEGSKA (reference sequence). The CDR3 sequence is 12 residues long. The V and J ends lost 6 bases and 3 bases respectively, with 12 bases between them.

The sequence came from a woman between 40 and 55 years old with Graves' hyperthyroidism. Sequencing was done on a sample of blood. V is TRBV20-1 and J is TRBJ2-7, with unresolved D. CDR3: CSALGPLYEQYF. CDR3 DNA: TGCAGTGCCCTGGGCCCTCTCTACGAGCAGTACTTC.